This TCR beta chain comes out of a study of identical twins. Among all donors, each was a healthy Caucasian. From the 5' RACE reads, TCRdb called clonotypes with MiXCR, one entry per CDR3 protein. The sample carries about 700,000 distinct CDR3 sequences, 5.5% to 6.5% recorded once. Points from the study as a whole: Insertions were reduced in abundant cord blood beta clonotypes but not in memory repertoires. Cross-sectional statistical analysis, not tracking of the same donors, underpinned the conclusions.

Per the germline V gene, CDR1 is MGHRA and CDR2 is YSYEKL. V was cut by 1 base and J by 0 bases, with 10 bases left in between. CDR3 length: 16 residues. About this clonotype: Its antigen is not identified.

The chain recombines TRBV4-1 with TRBJ2-1; D is uncertain. Sequencing input: naive T cells sorted from blood. The origin of this receptor is a man between 18 and 29 years old in good health. CDR3 coding DNA: TGCGCCAGCAGCCAAGCTGCTCCGAGCTCCTACAATGAGCAGTTCTTC. Protein product: CASSQAAPSSYNEQFF.